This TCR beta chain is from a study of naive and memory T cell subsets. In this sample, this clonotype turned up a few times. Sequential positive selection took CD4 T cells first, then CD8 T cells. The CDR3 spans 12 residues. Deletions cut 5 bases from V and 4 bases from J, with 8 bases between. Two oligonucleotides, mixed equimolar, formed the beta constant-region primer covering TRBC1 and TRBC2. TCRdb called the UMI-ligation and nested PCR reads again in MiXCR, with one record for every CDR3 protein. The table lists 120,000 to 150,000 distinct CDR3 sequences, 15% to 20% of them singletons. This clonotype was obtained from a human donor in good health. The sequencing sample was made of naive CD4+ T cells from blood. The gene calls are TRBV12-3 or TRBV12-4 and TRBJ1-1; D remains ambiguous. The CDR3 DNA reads TGTGCCAGCAGTATCGTCAGCACTGAAGCTTTCTTT. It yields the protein CASSIVSTEAFF.